The rows below give T cell receptor beta chains drawn from one sample of a study of blood T cell repertoires in COVID-19. The protocol was immunoSEQ multiplex PCR, while the TCRdb copy is restricted to in-frame clones and leaves out a portion. The table includes 200,000 to 250,000 clones, 85% to 90% detected once. The sequenced material came from peripheral blood. Every receptor here comes from a man older than 75 with acute or convalescent COVID-19. Both conserved end residues are part of each CDR3. The D gene is left open where the match is weak. A row's size may be missing; if present it is once, few, many or a size class.

>-|once|TRBV14|TRBJ1-3
CASSRGLGYSGNTIYF
TGTGCCAGCAGCCGGGGGCTCGGGTATTCTGGAAACACCATATATTTT
>TRBD2|-|TRBV3-1/TRBV3-2|TRBJ2-1
CASSQGPVAGGYNEQFF
TGTGCCAGCAGCCAAGGACCGGTAGCGGGAGGGTACAATGAGCAGTTCTTC
>-|-|TRBV28|TRBJ1-5
CASTSIFQPQHF
TGTGCCAGCACCTCTATATTTCAGCCCCAGCATTTT
>-|-|TRBV30|TRBJ1-3
CAWSVGAASGNTIYF
TGTGCCTGGAGTGTAGGGGCAGCCTCTGGAAACACCATATATTTT
>-|-|TRBV20-1|TRBJ2-3
CSAPELDTQYF
TGCAGTGCCCCCGAGTTGGATACGCAGTATTTT
>TRBD2|-|TRBV19|TRBJ2-2
CASSIAITGTSGRRTGELFF
TGTGCCAGTAGTATAGCCATCACCGGGACTAGCGGGAGACGCACCGGGGAGCTGTTTTTT
>-|-|TRBV7-6|TRBJ1-4
CASSSSLATNEKLFF
TGTGCCAGCAGCTCATCACTTGCAACTAATGAAAAACTGTTTTTT
>-|-|TRBV11-3|TRBJ1-2
CASSFDSAPNYGYTF
TGTGCCAGCAGCTTCGACAGTGCTCCTAACTATGGCTACACCTTC
>-|-|TRBV19|TRBJ2-3
CASSIRGALTDTQYF
TGTGCCAGTAGTATCCGGGGGGCGCTTACAGATACGCAGTATTTT
>-|-|TRBV19|TRBJ1-4
CATSGHHLTNEKLFF
TGTGCCACATCAGGACACCACCTAACTAATGAAAAACTGTTTTTT
>-|-|TRBV18|TRBJ2-5
CASSHGRGAETQYF
TGTGCCAGCTCACATGGACGGGGGGCAGAGACCCAGTACTTC
>TRBD2|-|TRBV24-1|TRBJ2-1
CATSDLQSTGTSGSYNEQFF
TGTGCCACAAGTGATTTGCAATCTACAGGGACTAGCGGGTCCTACAATGAGCAGTTCTTC
>-|-|TRBV6-2/TRBV6-3|TRBJ1-1
CASSWPGSANTEAFF
TGTGCCAGCAGTTGGCCAGGTTCAGCGAACACTGAAGCTTTCTTT
>-|-|TRBV6-2/TRBV6-3|TRBJ2-5
CASRPTGWGMYQETQYF
TGTGCCAGCAGACCTACAGGGTGGGGGATGTACCAAGAGACCCAGTACTTC
>TRBD2|-|TRBV19|TRBJ2-1
CASSIASGSNPEQFF
TGTGCCAGTAGTATCGCTAGCGGGAGTAATCCTGAGCAGTTCTTC
>-|-|TRBV6-5|TRBJ2-5
CASKAGWGQETQYF
TGTGCCAGCAAGGCGGGGTGGGGGCAAGAGACCCAGTACTTC
>TRBD2|-|TRBV29-1|TRBJ2-4
CSVVDSGSGRGDIQYF
TGCAGCGTTGTAGATTCAGGAAGCGGGAGGGGGGACATTCAGTACTTC
>-|-|TRBV6-5|TRBJ1-1
CASRDAMTAEAFF
TGTGCCAGCAGAGACGCCATGACAGCTGAAGCTTTCTTT
>-|-|TRBV28|TRBJ1-2
CASSAGVYGYTF
TGTGCCAGCAGTGCAGGGGTCTATGGCTACACCTTC
>-|-|TRBV30|TRBJ1-5
CAWSVRGNQPQHF
TGTGCCTGGAGTGTCAGGGGTAATCAGCCCCAGCATTTT
>TRBD1|-|TRBV30|TRBJ2-7
CAWSITRDRGRSEQYF
TGTGCCTGGAGTATCACCCGGGACAGGGGGCGGTCCGAGCAGTACTTC
>-|-|TRBV7-2|TRBJ2-3
CASSLVVTADTQYF
TGTGCCAGCAGCTTAGTGGTGACAGCAGATACGCAGTATTTT
>-|-|TRBV19|TRBJ1-1
CASRETGVNTEAFF
TGTGCCAGTAGGGAGACAGGAGTGAACACTGAAGCTTTCTTT
>TRBD1|-|TRBV7-2|TRBJ2-7
CASSLTGTGLYEQYF
TGTGCCAGCAGCTTAACCGGGACAGGGCTCTACGAGCAGTACTTC
>TRBD2|-|TRBV6-5|TRBJ2-7
CASTPGGGYEQYF
TGTGCCAGCACCCCGGGGGGGGGATACGAGCAGTACTTC
>TRBD1|-|TRBV5-1|TRBJ2-7
CASSSSLLSGGQGYEQYF
TGCGCCAGCAGCTCGTCATTGTTGTCCGGGGGACAGGGGTACGAGCAGTACTTC
>TRBD2|-|TRBV28|TRBJ2-5
CASSLWTSGRVETQYF
TGTGCCAGCAGTTTATGGACTAGCGGGAGGGTTGAGACCCAGTACTTC
>TRBD1|-|TRBV9|TRBJ1-6
CASSTGQLYNSPLHF
TGTGCCAGCAGCACGGGACAGCTCTATAATTCACCCCTCCACTTT
>TRBD2|once|TRBV6-1|TRBJ2-3
CASSEALAGAPSTDTQYF
TGTGCCAGCAGTGAAGCGCTAGCGGGAGCCCCCTCCACAGATACGCAGTATTTT
>TRBD1|-|TRBV18|TRBJ2-7
CASQSTGASSYEQYF
TGTGCCAGCCAATCGACAGGGGCAAGCTCCTACGAGCAGTACTTC
>-|-|TRBV11-3|TRBJ2-1
CASSPQGEQFF
TGTGCCAGCAGCCCCCAGGGTGAGCAGTTCTTC
>-|-|TRBV27|TRBJ2-7
CASSPQRAHEQYF
TGTGCCAGCAGCCCACAGAGGGCCCACGAGCAGTACTTC
>TRBD2|-|TRBV5-1|TRBJ2-1
CASSLGAGGPFYNEQFF
TGCGCCAGCAGCCTGGGGGCGGGAGGCCCATTTTACAATGAGCAGTTCTTC
>-|-|TRBV6-5|TRBJ2-2
CASSLDEAGMTGELFF
TGTGCCAGCAGTTTAGATGAAGCCGGGATGACCGGGGAGCTGTTTTTT
>TRBD1|-|TRBV5-1|TRBJ1-1
CASSLEGQGNTEAFF
TGCGCCAGCAGCTTGGAGGGACAGGGGAACACTGAAGCTTTCTTT
>-|-|TRBV27|TRBJ1-1
CASSLGRVNTEAFF
TGTGCCAGCAGTTTGGGGAGGGTTAACACTGAAGCTTTCTTT
>TRBD2|-|TRBV13|TRBJ2-7
CASKTSGGRYEQYF
TGTGCCAGCAAGACTAGCGGGGGCCGATACGAGCAGTACTTC
>TRBD2|-|TRBV7-2|TRBJ2-7
CASSPFIGLDSYEQYF
TGTGCCAGCAGCCCGTTTATCGGACTAGACTCCTACGAGCAGTACTTC
>-|once|TRBV6-1|TRBJ1-2
CASSEELTAPTYGYTF
TGTGCCAGCAGTGAAGAACTGACAGCGCCTACTTATGGCTACACCTTC
>TRBD1|-|TRBV28|TRBJ1-4
CASAERGPGEKLFF
TGTGCCAGCGCGGAGAGGGGGCCTGGTGAAAAACTGTTTTTT
>-|few|TRBV7-9|TRBJ1-1
CASSPPGEGAFF
TGTGCCAGCAGCCCCCCGGGGGAAGGAGCTTTCTTT
>-|-|TRBV7-2|TRBJ2-1
CASSLSPSGNNEQFF
TGTGCCAGCAGCCTTAGCCCGTCGGGTAACAATGAGCAGTTCTTC
>TRBD1|-|TRBV6-1|TRBJ1-1
CASSERTGVGYTEAFF
TGTGCCAGCAGTGAAAGGACAGGGGTTGGGTACACTGAAGCTTTCTTT
>-|-|TRBV6-2/TRBV6-3|TRBJ1-2
CASSYPQGNYGYTF
TGTGCCAGCAGTTACCCCCAGGGGAACTATGGCTACACCTTC
>-|-|TRBV18|TRBJ1-1
CASSPILAGGGTTEAFF
TGTGCCAGCTCACCAATTCTAGCCGGGGGAGGTACGACTGAAGCTTTCTTT
>TRBD2|-|TRBV19|TRBJ2-5
CASRASGRSLKTQYF
TGTGCCAGTAGGGCTAGCGGGAGGTCCTTAAAGACCCAGTACTTC
>-|once|TRBV18|TRBJ2-1
CASSPGTSIYEQFF
TGTGCCAGCTCACCAGGGACATCAATATATGAGCAGTTCTTC
>TRBD2|-|TRBV29-1|TRBJ2-7
CSVEASGSSYEQYF
TGCAGCGTTGAGGCTAGCGGGAGCTCCTACGAGCAGTACTTC
>TRBD2|-|TRBV6-2/TRBV6-3|TRBJ2-1
CASSPSGLAGTYNEQFF
TGTGCCAGCAGCCCCTCAGGACTAGCGGGAACCTACAATGAGCAGTTCTTC